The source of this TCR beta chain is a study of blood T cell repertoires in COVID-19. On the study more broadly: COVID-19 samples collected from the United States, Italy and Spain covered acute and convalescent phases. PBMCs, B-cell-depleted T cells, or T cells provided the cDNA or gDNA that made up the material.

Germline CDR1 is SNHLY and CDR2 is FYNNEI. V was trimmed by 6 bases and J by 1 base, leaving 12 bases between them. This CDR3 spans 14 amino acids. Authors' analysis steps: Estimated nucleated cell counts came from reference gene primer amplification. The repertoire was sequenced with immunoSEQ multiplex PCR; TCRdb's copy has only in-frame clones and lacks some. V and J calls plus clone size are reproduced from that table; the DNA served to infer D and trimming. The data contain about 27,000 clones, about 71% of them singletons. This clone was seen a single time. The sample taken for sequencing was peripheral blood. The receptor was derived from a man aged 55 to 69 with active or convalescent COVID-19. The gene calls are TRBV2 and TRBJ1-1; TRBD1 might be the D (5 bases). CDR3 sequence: CASRVSGGNTEAFF. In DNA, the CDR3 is TGTGCCAGCAGGGTAAGCGGGGGGAACACTGAAGCTTTCTTT. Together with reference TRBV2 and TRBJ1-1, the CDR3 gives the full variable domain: EPEVTQTPSHQVTQMGQEVILRCVPISNHLYFYWYRQILGQKVEFLVSFYNNEISEKSEIFDDQFSVERPDGSNFTLKIRSTKLEDSAMYFCASRVSGGNTEAFFGQGTRLTVV.